Listed below are T cell receptor beta chains from one sample, sequenced in a study of shared clonotypes between healthy human individuals. Generated by immunoSEQ multiplex PCR, the TCRdb table keeps only in-frame clones and is missing some. The top ten clones hold under 0.45% of a sample with 2.3 million or so clones, over 85% of them seen once. The sample comprised naive CD4+ T cells from PBMCs. The receptors derive from a young man in good health. Some clones in this sample may be carry-over from other donors' samples. Both conserved end residues are part of each CDR3. A D gene is named only where the DNA matches it firmly.

TRBV6-1	TRBD1	TRBJ2-1	16	TGTGCCAGCAGTGACCCGGGACAGGGGCCCTACAATGAGCAGTTCTTC	CASSDPGQGPYNEQFF
TRBV5-4	TRBD2	TRBJ2-3	14	TGTGCCAGCAACTCGGGAGGGAGGACAGATACGCAGTATTTT	CASNSGGRTDTQYF
TRBV18	TRBD1	TRBJ2-4	16	TGTGCCAGCTCACCAGGGGACAGGCCGGAGAGAAACATTCAGTACTTC	CASSPGDRPERNIQYF
TRBV5-4	NA	TRBJ1-2	14	TGTGCCAGCCTAGCACCAGGAAAGACCTATGGCTACACCTTC	CASLAPGKTYGYTF
TRBV6-6	NA	TRBJ1-2	16	TGTGCCAGCAGTTTCCCCGGGTCTAGTTCTAACTATGGCTACACCTTC	CASSFPGSSSNYGYTF
TRBV27	NA	TRBJ2-7	14	TGTGCCAGCAGTTTAAGAACAGGTATCAACGAGCAGTACTTC	CASSLRTGINEQYF
TRBV19	NA	TRBJ2-1	14	TGTGCCAGTAGTACGCCGGGACGCGACAATGAGCAGTTCTTC	CASSTPGRDNEQFF
TRBV28	NA	TRBJ2-1	15	TGTGCCAGCACGGGGTGGGGGGCAAAGGACAATGAGCAGTTCTTC	CASTGWGAKDNEQFF
TRBV6-5	NA	TRBJ2-5	14	TGTGCCAGCAGTTACGTAGGGCACCAAGAGACCCAGTACTTC	CASSYVGHQETQYF
TRBV7-3	NA	TRBJ1-5	13	TGTGCCAGCAGCGTAGGGTTGGGTCAGCCCCAGCATTTT	CASSVGLGQPQHF
TRBV4-1	NA	TRBJ2-7	14	TGCGCCAGCAGCCTTAGGGGGGCGCCCTACGAGCAGTACTTC	CASSLRGAPYEQYF
TRBV7-2	TRBD2	TRBJ2-3	16	TGTGCCAGCAGCTTAGGGGGGACTAGCCCCCGGGTTACGCAGTATTTT	CASSLGGTSPRVTQYF
TRBV28	NA	TRBJ1-5	15	TGTGCCAGCAGTCCCCAGTTAGGGGCCGGGGGGCCCCAGCATTTT	CASSPQLGAGGPQHF